This T cell receptor beta chain was captured by sequencing in a study of blood T cell repertoires in COVID-19. Study-level background: The United States, Italy and Spain supplied acute and convalescent COVID-19 samples. Sample material is recorded as cDNA or gDNA derived from T cells, B-cell-depleted T cells, or PBMCs.

In the original processing: Amplification of reference gene primers provided the estimated nucleated cell counts. TCRdb keeps only in-frame clones here, not all; method: immunoSEQ multiplex PCR. Clone size and V and J calls were adopted from that table, with D and trimming inferred from the DNA. Of 150,000 to 200,000 clones detected, 70% to 85% appear once; the ten largest clones hold about 5.5%. A few counts support this clone. Germline V gene lookup returns CDR1 SGHRS and CDR2 YFSETQ. With 0 bases clipped from V and 7 bases from J, the junction kept 0 bases outside the gene matches. The CDR3 has 14 amino acids.

The sequencing sample was made of peripheral blood. V and J are TRBV5-1 and TRBJ1-6, with 8 bases fitting TRBD1. The TCR was taken from a woman aged 30 to 39 with acute or convalescent COVID-19. CDR3 bases: TGCGCCAGCAGCTTGGGGGACAGGAATTCACCCCTCCACTTT. It translates to CASSLGDRNSPLHF.